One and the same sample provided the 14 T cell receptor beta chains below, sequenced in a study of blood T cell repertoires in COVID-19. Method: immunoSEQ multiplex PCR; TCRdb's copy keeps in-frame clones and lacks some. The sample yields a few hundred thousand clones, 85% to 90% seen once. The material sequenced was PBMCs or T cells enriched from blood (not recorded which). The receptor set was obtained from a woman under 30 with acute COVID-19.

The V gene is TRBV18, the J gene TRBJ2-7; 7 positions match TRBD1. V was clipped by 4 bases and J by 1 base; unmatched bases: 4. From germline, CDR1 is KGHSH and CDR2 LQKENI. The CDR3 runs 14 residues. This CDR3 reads CASSRGQESYEQYF. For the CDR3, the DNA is TGTGCCAGCTCACGAGGACAGGAGTCCTACGAGCAGTACTTC. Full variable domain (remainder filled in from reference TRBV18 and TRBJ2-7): NAGVMQNPRHLVRRRGQEARLRCSPMKGHSHVYWYRQLPEEGLKFMVYLQKENIIDESGMPKERFSAEFPKEGPSILRIQQVVRGDSAAYFCASSRGQESYEQYFGPGTRLTVT.

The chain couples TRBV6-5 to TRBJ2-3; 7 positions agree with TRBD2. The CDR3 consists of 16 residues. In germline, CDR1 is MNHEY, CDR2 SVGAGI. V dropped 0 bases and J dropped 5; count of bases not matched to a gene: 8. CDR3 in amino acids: CASSYSTAGVEDTQYF. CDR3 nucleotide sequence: TGTGCCAGCAGTTACTCGACGGCGGGAGTGGAAGATACGCAGTATTTT.

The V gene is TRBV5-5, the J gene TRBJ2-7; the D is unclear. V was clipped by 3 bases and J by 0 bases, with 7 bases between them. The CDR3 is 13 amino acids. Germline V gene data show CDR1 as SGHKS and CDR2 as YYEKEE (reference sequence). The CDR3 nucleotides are TGTGCCAGCAGCTCGACACCCTCCTACGAGCAGTACTTC. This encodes CASSSTPSYEQYF.

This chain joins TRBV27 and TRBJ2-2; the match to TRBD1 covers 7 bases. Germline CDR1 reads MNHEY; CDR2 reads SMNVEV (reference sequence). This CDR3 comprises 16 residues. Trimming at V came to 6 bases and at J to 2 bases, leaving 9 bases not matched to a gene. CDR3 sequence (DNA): TGTGCCAGCAGCATAGGGGGCACGAGTAACACCGGGGAGCTGTTTTTT. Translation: CASSIGGTSNTGELFF.

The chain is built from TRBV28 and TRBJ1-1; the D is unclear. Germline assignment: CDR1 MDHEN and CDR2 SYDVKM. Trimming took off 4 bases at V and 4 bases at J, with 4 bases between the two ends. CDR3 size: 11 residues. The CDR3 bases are TGTGCCAGCAGTTGGGCCACTGAAGCTTTCTTT. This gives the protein CASSWATEAFF. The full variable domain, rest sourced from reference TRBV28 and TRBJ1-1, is DVKVTQSSRYLVKRTGEKVFLECVQDMDHENMFWYRQDPGLGLRLIYFSYDVKMKEKGDIPEGYSVSREKKERFSLILESASTNQTSMYLCASSWATEAFFGQGTRLTVV.

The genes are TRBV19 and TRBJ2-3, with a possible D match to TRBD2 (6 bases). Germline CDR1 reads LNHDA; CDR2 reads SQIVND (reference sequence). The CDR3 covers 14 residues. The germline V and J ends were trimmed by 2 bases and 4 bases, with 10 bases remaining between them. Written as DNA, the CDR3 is TGTGCCAGTAGTATAAGGGGCGGGGCAGATACGCAGTATTTT. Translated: CASSIRGGADTQYF. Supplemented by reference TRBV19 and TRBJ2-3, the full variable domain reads DGGITQSPKYLFRKEGQNVTLSCEQNLNHDAMYWYRQDPGQGLRLIYYSQIVNDFQKGDIAEGYSVSREKKESFPLTVTSAQKNPTAFYLCASSIRGGADTQYFGPGTRLTVL.

DNA for the CDR3: TGTGCCAGCAGCTCGGGGGACTACGAGCAGTACTTC. It yields the protein CASSSGDYEQYF. The chain has TRBV11-2 and TRBJ2-7; maybe TRBD2 (6 bases). The CDR3 spans 12 residues. Germline V gene sequence: CDR1 SGHAT, CDR2 FQNNGV. Trimming took 4 bases from V and 3 from J, leaving 7 bases between them. Looking up the rest from reference TRBV11-2 and TRBJ2-7 gives the full variable domain: EAGVAQSPRYKIIEKRQSVAFWCNPISGHATLYWYQQILGQGPKLLIQFQNNGVVDDSQLPKDRFSAERLKGVDSTLKIQPAKLEDSAVYLCASSSGDYEQYFGPGTRLTVT.

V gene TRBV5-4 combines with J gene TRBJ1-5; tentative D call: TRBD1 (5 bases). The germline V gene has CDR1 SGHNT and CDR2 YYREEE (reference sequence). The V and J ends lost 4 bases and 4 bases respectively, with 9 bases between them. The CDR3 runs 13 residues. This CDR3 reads CASSGGGNQPQHF. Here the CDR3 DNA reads TGTGCCAGCAGCGGGGGGGGGAATCAGCCCCAGCATTTT.

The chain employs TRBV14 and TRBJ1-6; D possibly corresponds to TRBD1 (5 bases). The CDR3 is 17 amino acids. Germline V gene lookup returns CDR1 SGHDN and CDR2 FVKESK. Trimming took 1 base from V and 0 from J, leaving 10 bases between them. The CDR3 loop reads CASSQGAGDSYNSPLHF. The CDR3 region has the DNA TGTGCCAGCAGCCAAGGAGCGGGGGACTCCTATAATTCACCCCTCCACTTT.

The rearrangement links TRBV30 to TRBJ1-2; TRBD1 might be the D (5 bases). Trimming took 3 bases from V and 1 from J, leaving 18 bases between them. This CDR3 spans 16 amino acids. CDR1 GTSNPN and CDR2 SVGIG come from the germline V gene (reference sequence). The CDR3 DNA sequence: TGTGCCTGGAGAAGGGCAGGGAATAGGCTTAACTATGGCTACACCTTC. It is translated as CAWRRAGNRLNYGYTF.

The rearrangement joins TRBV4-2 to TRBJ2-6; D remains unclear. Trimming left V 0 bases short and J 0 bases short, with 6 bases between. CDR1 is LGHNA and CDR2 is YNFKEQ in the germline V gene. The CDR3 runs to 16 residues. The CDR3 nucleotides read TGTGCCAGCAGCCAAGATTTAGCCTCTGGGGCCAACGTCCTGACTTTC. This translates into CASSQDLASGANVLTF.

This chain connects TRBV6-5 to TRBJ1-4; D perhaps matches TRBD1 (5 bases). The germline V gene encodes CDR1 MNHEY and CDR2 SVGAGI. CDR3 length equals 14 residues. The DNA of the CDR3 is TGTGCATCGTCGGGGAGGACATTTAATGAAAAACTGTTTTTT. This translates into CASSGRTFNEKLFF.

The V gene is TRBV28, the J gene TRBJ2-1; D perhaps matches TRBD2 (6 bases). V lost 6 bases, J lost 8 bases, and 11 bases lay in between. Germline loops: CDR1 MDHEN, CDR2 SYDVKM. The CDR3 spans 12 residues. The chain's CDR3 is CASREGRYEQFF. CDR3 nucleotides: TGTGCCAGCAGGGAGGGGAGGTATGAGCAGTTCTTC. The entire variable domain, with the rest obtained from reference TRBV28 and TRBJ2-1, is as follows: DVKVTQSSRYLVKRTGEKVFLECVQDMDHENMFWYRQDPGLGLRLIYFSYDVKMKEKGDIPEGYSVSREKKERFSLILESASTNQTSMYLCASREGRYEQFFGPGTRLTVL.

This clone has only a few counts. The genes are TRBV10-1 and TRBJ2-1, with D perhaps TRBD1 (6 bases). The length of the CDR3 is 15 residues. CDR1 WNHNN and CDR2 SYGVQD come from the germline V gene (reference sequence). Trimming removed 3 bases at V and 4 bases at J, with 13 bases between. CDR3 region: CASSEAPGQYNEQFF. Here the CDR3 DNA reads TGCGCCAGCAGTGAAGCTCCGGGACAATACAATGAGCAGTTCTTC.